Listed below are T cell receptor beta chains from one sample, sequenced in a study of T cell responses to AZD1222 COVID-19 vaccine. TCRdb's table, derived via immunoSEQ multiplex PCR, lists solely in-frame clones and lacks some. The data show 95,000 to 100,000 clones, with approximately 90% seen just once and approximately 9% held by the top ten. The starting material was peripheral blood, obtained 28 days after the second AZD1222 dose. These receptors originate from an adult who received the AZD1222 COVID-19 vaccine. Both conserved end residues are part of each CDR3. Fields, in order: D gene, V gene, J gene, clone size, CDR3 protein, CDR3 DNA. A D gene is named only where the DNA matches it firmly. The size field is filled for only some rows; it gives once, few, many or a size class.

>.|TRBV5-4|TRBJ2-2|once
CASSLAGASVGTGELFF
TGTGCCAGCAGCTTGGCCGGTGCTAGCGTGGGCACCGGGGAGCTGTTTTTT
>TRBD2|TRBV5-1|TRBJ2-1|.
CASSLGSGRASYNEQFF
TGCGCCAGCAGCTTGGGTTCCGGGAGGGCCTCCTACAATGAGCAGTTCTTC
>.|TRBV19|TRBJ1-2|.
CASSISPNYGYTF
TGTGCCAGTAGTATAAGTCCTAACTATGGCTACACCTTC
>TRBD1|TRBV4-2|TRBJ1-1|.
CASSQEAQGWNTEAFF
TGTGCCAGCAGCCAAGAGGCACAGGGGTGGAACACTGAAGCTTTCTTT
>.|TRBV9|TRBJ1-2|.
CASSHPGVGYTF
TGTGCCAGCAGCCATCCCGGGGTAGGCTACACCTTC
>TRBD2|TRBV4-3|TRBJ2-1|.
CASSQDWTSGYNEQFF
TGCGCCAGCAGCCAAGACTGGACTAGCGGATACAATGAGCAGTTCTTC
>.|TRBV11-1|TRBJ2-5|.
CASTNPAMRETQYF
TGTGCCAGTACCAACCCGGCCATGCGAGAGACCCAGTACTTC
>.|TRBV14|TRBJ1-2|.
CASSHRGNYGYTF
TGTGCCAGCAGCCATAGGGGTAACTATGGCTACACCTTC
>.|TRBV7-9|TRBJ2-1|.
CASSLGHNEQFF
TGTGCCAGCAGCTTAGGTCACAATGAGCAGTTCTTC
>.|TRBV7-6|TRBJ2-2|few
CASSFNMAGELFF
TGTGCCAGCAGCTTTAATATGGCCGGGGAGCTGTTTTTT
>TRBD1|TRBV28|TRBJ1-3|.
CASSWGQGAVGNTIYF
TGTGCCAGCAGTTGGGGACAGGGGGCGGTTGGAAACACCATATATTTT
>.|TRBV7-9|TRBJ1-2|.
CASSPAAGLIGNYGYTF
TGTGCCAGCAGCCCGGCGGCAGGACTTATCGGAAACTATGGCTACACCTTC
>.|TRBV5-6|TRBJ2-7|.
CASSLGGVNEQYF
TGTGCCAGCAGCTTGGGCGGGGTAAACGAGCAGTACTTC
>.|TRBV11-2|TRBJ1-2|.
CASSLGAVNYGYTF
TGTGCCAGCAGCTTAGGGGCAGTAAACTATGGCTACACCTTC
>TRBD2|TRBV2|TRBJ2-2|.
CASSAGGAISGELFF
TGTGCCAGCAGCGCGGGAGGCGCTATCTCCGGGGAGCTGTTTTTT
>TRBD2|TRBV13|TRBJ2-1|.
CASSLDGRSGEQFF
TGTGCCAGCAGCTTAGACGGGAGGAGCGGTGAGCAGTTCTTC
>.|TRBV5-1|TRBJ1-3|.
CASSLDLSGNTIYF
TGCGCCAGCAGCTTGGATCTCTCTGGAAACACCATATATTTT
>TRBD1|TRBV4-1|TRBJ1-6|.
CASWTGTDNSPLHF
TGCGCCAGCTGGACGGGGACAGATAATTCACCCCTCCACTTT